This T cell receptor beta chain was recovered during a study of shared clonotypes between healthy human individuals. Findings and limits, study-wide: It was the non-shared clonotypes that had lower generation probabilities than clonotypes shared by all four donors.

There are 15 residues in the CDR3. After removal of 2 bases from V and 4 bases from J, the junction contained 8 bases not matched to a gene. The germline gives CDR1 MNHEY, CDR2 SMNVEV (reference sequence). The assay was carried out at the deep level. Around 30,000 T cell genomes (around 0.2 ug DNA) went into each sorted-subset replicate. This table comes from immunoSEQ multiplex PCR, and its TCRdb copy is limited to in-frame clones, with some not included. The data contain under 2,500,000 clones, 95% of them singletons. To note about this clone: The target antigen is unknown.

Donation came from healthy HIV-negative adults that had no recent acute infections or vaccinations. This sequence was found in a man aged 18 to 29 in good health. The chain is built from TRBV27 and TRBJ2-7; 7 bases map to TRBD2. Sequenced sample: naive CD4+ T cells sorted from blood. Subset meaning: CD45RA+ positively selected. In DNA, the CDR3 is TGTGCCAGCAGTTTAGGGCCAGCGGGACTTTACGAGCAGTACTTC. Protein sequence: CASSLGPAGLYEQYF.